This entry lists 29 T cell receptor beta chains sequenced from one sample in a study of blood T cells in healthy people across ages. Sample-barcoded 5' priming and a J-beta primer mix drove a second PCR of about 6 to 12 cycles. From the 5' RACE reads, TCRdb called clonotypes with MiXCR, one entry per CDR3 protein. Of roughly 1.9 million distinct CDR3 sequences listed, 35% to 50% are singletons. The sequencing input was blood. The receptors here all came from a human donor in good health.

The chain employs TRBV7-3 and TRBJ2-6; perhaps TRBD2 as D (6 bases). Trimming removed 1 base from V and 0 bases from J, with 7 bases in between. Germline CDR1 is SGHTA and CDR2 is FQGTGA. CDR3 length: 16 residues. CDR3 region: CASSLMGGSGANVLTF. The CDR3 DNA is TGTGCCAGCAGCTTAATGGGGGGCTCTGGGGCCAACGTCCTGACTTTC. The variable domain in full, with the rest retrieved from reference TRBV7-3 and TRBJ2-6, is GAGVSQTPSNKVTEKGKYVELRCDPISGHTALYWYRQSLGQGPEFLIYFQGTGAADDSGLPNDRFFAVRPEGSVSTLKIQRTERGDSAVYLCASSLMGGSGANVLTFGAGSRLTVL.

The chain joins TRBV5-1 to TRBJ1-6; 7 positions match TRBD1. Germline CDR1 is SGHRS and CDR2 is YFSETQ. The CDR3 totals 18 residues. Losses at the gene ends were 2 bases for V and 6 bases for J; bases not matched to a gene: 14. The CDR3 reads CASSLGRGPNPFNSPLHF. CDR3 coding DNA: TGCGCCAGCAGCTTAGGGAGGGGGCCTAACCCTTTTAATTCACCCCTCCACTTT.

This clonotype was counted a single time. V gene TRBV4-3 combines with J gene TRBJ2-1; 7 bases agree with TRBD2. The CDR3 runs to 14 residues. Germline CDR1 LGHNA, CDR2 YSLEER. Germline trimming cut 4 bases from V and 10 bases from J; bases unmatched to any gene: 10. CDR3 residues: CASSPGLPGGEQFF. The CDR3 DNA follows: TGCGCCAGCAGCCCGGGACTACCCGGTGGAGAGCAGTTCTTC.

There are a few counts of this clonotype. V gene TRBV3-1 combines with J gene TRBJ1-2; possibly TRBD1 for D (5 bases). CDR1 and CDR2 from the germline V gene are LGHDT and YNNKEL (reference sequence). The CDR3 length is 15 residues. The V and J ends lost 4 bases and 1 base respectively, with 13 bases between them. The CDR3 region is CASSRNFRDNYGYTF. The CDR3 DNA sequence: TGTGCCAGCAGCCGAAACTTCAGGGATAACTATGGCTACACCTTC.

The V gene is TRBV6-8, the J gene TRBJ2-4; no firm D call. The CDR3 has 16 residues. V was trimmed by 5 bases and J by 0 bases, leaving 14 bases between them. Germline V gives CDR1 MNHGY, CDR2 SAAAGT. The CDR3 nucleotides are TGTGCCAGCAGTCTGACGGAGATTGAAGCCAAAAACATTCAGTACTTC. It specifies CASSLTEIEAKNIQYF.

The chain recombines TRBV15 with TRBJ2-7; the D is unclear. Deletions cut 0 bases from V and 1 base from J, with 10 bases between. The CDR3 extends over 15 amino acids. Germline V gene lookup returns CDR1 LNHNV and CDR2 YYDKDF (reference sequence). The CDR3 DNA follows: TGTGCCACCAGCAGAGATCCCACAGAGTCCTACGAGCAGTACTTC. Protein: CATSRDPTESYEQYF.

J is TRBJ1-5 and V is TRBV5-1; TRBD1 agrees at 9 bases. J gave up 7 bases and V 3 bases, and 5 bases lay outside the gene matches. Looked up from germline, CDR1 is SGHRS and CDR2 is YFSETQ. The CDR3 is 14 amino acids. The DNA of the CDR3 is TGCGCCAGCAGCTGGACAGGGGAGGGACAGCCCCAGCATTTT. This sequence encodes CASSWTGEGQPQHF.

This chain links TRBV20-1 with TRBJ2-7; no clear D. CDR3 length equals 13 residues. Germline values: CDR1 DFQATT, CDR2 SNEGSKA (reference sequence). Trimming took off 5 bases at V and 6 bases at J, with 17 bases between the two ends. The CDR3 region has the DNA TGCAGTGCTCTCGCCCCCAGCTCGGGCGAGCAGTACTTC. Encoded protein: CSALAPSSGEQYF.

This chain uses TRBV19 with TRBJ1-4; D is unresolved. Trimming took 4 bases from V and 6 from J, leaving 6 bases between them. The CDR3 has 12 residues. CDR1 and CDR2 from the germline V gene are LNHDA and SQIVND (reference sequence). The chain's CDR3 is CASSKRHEKLFF. The CDR3 nucleotides read TGTGCCAGTAGTAAGCGGCATGAAAAACTGTTTTTT. Full variable domain (missing parts from reference TRBV19 and TRBJ1-4): DGGITQSPKYLFRKEGQNVTLSCEQNLNHDAMYWYRQDPGQGLRLIYYSQIVNDFQKGDIAEGYSVSREKKESFPLTVTSAQKNPTAFYLCASSKRHEKLFFGSGTQLSVL.

V usage is TRBV28 and J usage is TRBJ1-5; D is undetermined. Trimming removed 6 bases from V and 3 bases from J, with 9 bases in between. This CDR3 has 13 residues. Germline V gives CDR1 MDHEN, CDR2 SYDVKM. The DNA of the CDR3 is TGTGCCAGCAGACCGGACCCCAATCAGCCCCAGCATTTT. As protein: CASRPDPNQPQHF. Drawing the rest from reference TRBV28 and TRBJ1-5, the complete variable domain is DVKVTQSSRYLVKRTGEKVFLECVQDMDHENMFWYRQDPGLGLRLIYFSYDVKMKEKGDIPEGYSVSREKKERFSLILESASTNQTSMYLCASRPDPNQPQHFGDGTRLSIL.

This clonotype showed up just once. The chain uses TRBV20-1 and TRBJ2-5, with 11 bases lining up with TRBD2. The junction had 19 bases not matched to a gene; V was cut back by 4 bases and J by 0 bases. The CDR3 is 20 residues long. In germline, CDR1 is DFQATT, CDR2 SNEGSKA (reference sequence). The CDR3 is CSAINTYRLAGLPYQETQYF. DNA of the CDR3: TGCAGTGCTATAAACACCTACCGACTAGCGGGGCTACCGTACCAAGAGACCCAGTACTTC.

The gene calls are TRBV20-1 and TRBJ2-3, with D hard to call. Germline values: CDR1 DFQATT, CDR2 SNEGSKA (reference sequence). Trimming removed 5 bases from V and 0 bases from J, with 15 bases in between. This CDR3 is 15 amino acids long. The CDR3 region is CSAPKASLSTDTQYF. CDR3 nucleotide sequence: TGCAGTGCTCCTAAGGCTAGTCTAAGCACAGATACGCAGTATTTT.

This clonotype was picked up a small number of times. The CDR3 here is CASSPGWANYGYTF. As DNA, the CDR3 is TGTGCCAGCAGCCCCGGCTGGGCCAACTATGGCTACACCTTC. V usage is TRBV28 and J usage is TRBJ1-2; D ambiguous. This CDR3 contains 14 residues. Per the germline V gene, CDR1 is MDHEN and CDR2 is SYDVKM. V lost 6 bases to trimming and J lost 2 bases, with 13 bases between them.

At least ten counts were recorded for this clonotype. The CDR3 DNA sequence: TGTGCCAGCAGCCCAACAGGGCCCTATGGCTACACCTTC. Amino acid sequence: CASSPTGPYGYTF. The V gene is TRBV5-5, the J gene TRBJ1-2, with D possibly being TRBD1 (6 bases). The V gene lost 4 bases and the J gene lost 4 bases, with 11 bases spanning the gap. CDR3 length: 13 residues. The germline gives CDR1 SGHKS, CDR2 YYEKEE (reference sequence).

The genes are TRBV9 and TRBJ1-1; D gene uncertain. The germline V and J ends were trimmed by 0 bases and 0 bases, with 18 bases remaining between them. The V gene's germline CDR1 is SGDLS and CDR2 YYNGEE. The CDR3 loop spans 18 amino acids. The CDR3 nucleotides are TGTGCCAGCAGCGTAGCTGACGGCGATCTAACAGTGAACACTGAAGCTTTCTTT. It is translated as CASSVADGDLTVNTEAFF.

The V call is TRBV12-3 or TRBV12-4, the J call TRBJ2-7; the D gene is possibly TRBD2 (6 bases). The DNA matches TRBJ2-5 better at its end, which makes the J call doubtful. There are 15 residues in the CDR3. As DNA, the CDR3 is TGTGCCAGCAGTCCTAAAGCGGGCCCAGGGGAGACCCAGTACTTC. Protein product: CASSPKAGPGETQYF.

This clonotype was recorded only once. The V and J genes are TRBV20-1 and TRBJ1-5; D might be TRBD1 (5 bases). The germline V gene has CDR1 DFQATT and CDR2 SNEGSKA (reference sequence). The length of the CDR3 is 13 residues. The germline V and J ends were trimmed by 6 bases and 2 bases, with 11 bases remaining between them. This CDR3 reads CSAGAQGNQPQHF. For the CDR3, the DNA is TGCAGTGCAGGGGCCCAGGGCAATCAGCCCCAGCATTTT.

The J gene is TRBJ1-5, the V gene TRBV4-3, with a weak D call TRBD1 (6 bases). The CDR3 extends over 14 amino acids. Trimming removed 6 bases from V and 0 bases from J, with 9 bases in between. Germline V gene sequence: CDR1 LGHNA, CDR2 YSLEER. CDR3 DNA: TGCGCCAGCAGTCGGGACATTAGCAATCAGCCCCAGCATTTT. Protein sequence: CASSRDISNQPQHF.

This chain links TRBV5-1 with TRBJ1-4, with 11 bases fitting TRBD1. J was trimmed by 3 bases and V by 5 bases; bases with no gene match: 9. Germline CDR1 and CDR2: SGHRS and YFSETQ. The CDR3 is made up of 17 amino acids. The CDR3 reads CASSSSGTGGSNEKLFF. The DNA for the CDR3 is TGCGCCAGCAGTTCTTCCGGGACAGGGGGGTCTAATGAAAAACTGTTTTTT.

CDR3 sequence reads: CASSSQGGAGVINYGYTF. DNA for the CDR3: TGTGCCAGCAGCTCCCAGGGAGGGGCGGGGGTGATCAACTATGGCTACACCTTC. This chain joins TRBV12-3 or TRBV12-4 and TRBJ1-2; D is possibly TRBD1 (5 bases). CDR3 length: 18 amino acids. Trimming cost V 6 bases and J 2 bases, with 25 bases left between them.

This sequence joins TRBV27 and TRBJ2-5, with 7 bases matching TRBD1. This CDR3 is built from 15 residues. Trimming cost V 6 bases and J 3 bases; bases outside gene matches: 10. Germline CDR1 reads MNHEY; CDR2 reads SMNVEV (reference sequence). The CDR3 is CASSPGQVWKETQYF. In DNA, the CDR3 is TGTGCCAGCAGCCCCGGACAGGTCTGGAAAGAGACCCAGTACTTC.

This clonotype came up a few times. The chain couples TRBV10-3 to TRBJ1-4, with 7 nucleotides matching TRBD1. Germline V gives CDR1 ENHRY, CDR2 SYGVKD. This CDR3 is built from 13 residues. The V and J ends lost 10 bases and 6 bases, in that order; junction bases with no gene match: 8. For the CDR3, the DNA is TGTGCCACCAAAGGGGGCCAAGATGAAAAACTGTTTTTT. Translation gives CATKGGQDEKLFF.

The V and J genes are TRBV11-1 and TRBJ2-4; tentatively, D is TRBD1 (6 bases). The CDR3 totals 16 residues. Germline V gives CDR1 SGHAT, CDR2 FQDESV (reference sequence). The ends were cut back, 2 bases at V and 8 bases at J, with 19 bases in the middle. The CDR3 reads CASSLTGGPGVDIQYF. The CDR3 DNA follows: TGTGCCAGCAGCTTAACTGGGGGCCCAGGGGTAGACATTCAGTACTTC.

The J gene is TRBJ1-4, the V gene TRBV7-9; D unresolved. Looked up from germline, CDR1 is SEHNR and CDR2 is FQNEAQ (reference sequence). This CDR3 has 18 residues. Trimming stripped 1 base from V and 0 bases from J, with 15 bases between. Here the CDR3 DNA reads TGTGCCAGCAGCTTAGGTCAGTGCGCTACATCAACTAATGAAAAACTGTTTTTT. Protein: CASSLGQCATSTNEKLFF.

This clonotype was observed a handful of times. The chain employs TRBV12-3 or TRBV12-4 and TRBJ1-2; D is uncertain. Trimming cost V 4 bases and J 5 bases, with 8 bases left between them. The CDR3 covers 12 residues. As DNA, the CDR3 is TGTGCCAGCAGTTATGCCCTTTATGGCTACACCTTC. Amino acids: CASSYALYGYTF.

The gene calls are TRBV5-5 and TRBJ2-3, with unresolved D. This CDR3 comprises 15 residues. With 2 bases removed from V and 3 bases from J, the gap between germline ends came to 13 bases. Germline V gene data show CDR1 as SGHKS and CDR2 as YYEKEE (reference sequence). CDR3 sequence: CASSFRLLLTDTQYF. CDR3 DNA sequence: TGTGCCAGCAGCTTTAGGCTTCTCTTGACAGATACGCAGTATTTT.

The chain combines TRBV20-1 with TRBJ2-7; 7 nucleotides align to TRBD1. Per germline, CDR1 DFQATT and CDR2 SNEGSKA (reference sequence). The junction had 13 bases not matched to a gene; V was cut back by 0 bases and J by 2 bases. This CDR3 has 17 residues. The CDR3 nucleotides are TGCAGTGCTAGAGATCGGGTAGGGGGCATCCCCCCCTACGAGCAGTACTTC. It specifies CSARDRVGGIPPYEQYF.

The genes are TRBV28 and TRBJ2-7; unclear D gene. The CDR3 is made up of 17 amino acids. Germline values: CDR1 MDHEN, CDR2 SYDVKM. V was shortened by 5 bases and J by 2 bases, with 22 bases between the two germline ends. The CDR3 bases are TGTGCCAGCAGTCCTCCGAGTGGTGCACTCTCCCCCTACGAGCAGTACTTC. Encoded protein: CASSPPSGALSPYEQYF.

In its sample, this clonotype was seen a few times. The chain carries TRBV7-9 and TRBJ1-1; the D is unclear. The CDR3 has 14 amino acids. V was pared by 8 bases and J by 0 bases, with 13 bases between. CDR1 is SEHNR and CDR2 is FQNEAQ in the germline V gene (reference sequence). CDR3 DNA: TGTGCCAGCTGCCTCCCGAGTCTGAACACTGAAGCTTTCTTT. Protein: CASCLPSLNTEAFF.